The sequence of this T cell receptor (beta chain) was determined in a study of T cell responses to AZD1222 COVID-19 vaccine. About the research overall: Second doses at about 4 or about 12 weeks were pooled.

The length of the CDR3 is 19 residues. The V gene's germline CDR1 is SGHAT and CDR2 FQNNGV. V was pared by 2 bases and J by 7 bases, with 30 bases between. A word on this clone: Its target is not known.

Clones were sequenced by immunoSEQ multiplex PCR, and TCRdb holds only the in-frame ones, with some missing. Among about 83,000 clones, 80% to 90% were seen once, and the ten largest hold 30% to 35%. Study results and caveats: Elevations in Spike-specific TCR breadth and depth followed administration of two AZD1222 doses.

The chain employs TRBV11-2 and TRBJ2-7, with D possibly TRBD2 on 7 matching bases. This sequence was found in an adult in good health. The starting material was peripheral blood, obtained on day 0 of AZD1222 vaccination. The CDR3 protein is CASSLRRGASAGAGREQYF. The CDR3 DNA reads TGTGCCAGCAGCTTACGGAGGGGGGCGTCGGCGGGAGCCGGTAGGGAGCAGTACTTC. The entire variable domain, with the rest obtained from reference TRBV11-2 and TRBJ2-7, is as follows: EAGVAQSPRYKIIEKRQSVAFWCNPISGHATLYWYQQILGQGPKLLIQFQNNGVVDDSQLPKDRFSAERLKGVDSTLKIQPAKLEDSAVYLCASSLRRGASAGAGREQYFGPGTRLTVT.